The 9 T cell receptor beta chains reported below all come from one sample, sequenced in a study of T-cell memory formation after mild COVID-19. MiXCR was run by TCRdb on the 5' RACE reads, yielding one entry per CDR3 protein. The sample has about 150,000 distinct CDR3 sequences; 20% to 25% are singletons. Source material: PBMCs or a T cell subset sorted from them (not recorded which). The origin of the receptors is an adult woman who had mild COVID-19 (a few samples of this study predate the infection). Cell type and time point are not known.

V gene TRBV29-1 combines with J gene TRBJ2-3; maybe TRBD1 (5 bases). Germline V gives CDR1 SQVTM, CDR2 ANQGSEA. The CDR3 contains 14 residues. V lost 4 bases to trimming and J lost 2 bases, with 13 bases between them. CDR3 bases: TGCAGCGTTGCACCGGACACGTCCACAGATACGCAGTATTTT. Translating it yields CSVAPDTSTDTQYF.

CDR3 protein: CATSDLGRGYTF. CDR3 sequence (DNA): TGTGCCACCAGTGATTTAGGGAGAGGCTACACCTTC. The chain combines TRBV24-1 with TRBJ1-2; D is uncertain. The germline V and J ends were trimmed by 1 base and 8 bases, with 7 bases remaining between them. This CDR3 has 12 amino acids. Germline V lookup: CDR1 KGHDR, CDR2 SFDVKD.

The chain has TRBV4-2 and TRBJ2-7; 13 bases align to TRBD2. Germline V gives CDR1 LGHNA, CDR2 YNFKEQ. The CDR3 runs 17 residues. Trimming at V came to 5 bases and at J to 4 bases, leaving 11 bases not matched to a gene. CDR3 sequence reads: CASSGAWGTSGIYEQYF. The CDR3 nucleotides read TGTGCCAGCAGCGGGGCCTGGGGGACTAGCGGGATTTACGAGCAGTACTTC.

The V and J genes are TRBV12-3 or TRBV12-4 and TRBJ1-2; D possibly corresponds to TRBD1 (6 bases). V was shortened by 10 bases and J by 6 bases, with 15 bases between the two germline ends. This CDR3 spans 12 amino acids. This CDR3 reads CAIPRAGDGYTF. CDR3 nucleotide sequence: TGTGCCATCCCGCGGGCAGGGGATGGCTACACCTTC.

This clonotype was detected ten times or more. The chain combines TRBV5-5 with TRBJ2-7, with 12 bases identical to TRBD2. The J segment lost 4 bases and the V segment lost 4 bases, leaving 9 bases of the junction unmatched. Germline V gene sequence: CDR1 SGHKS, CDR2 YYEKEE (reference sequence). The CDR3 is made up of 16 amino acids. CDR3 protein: CASSHGGGLAGYEQYF. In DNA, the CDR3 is TGTGCCAGCAGCCACGGTGGAGGACTAGCGGGATACGAGCAGTACTTC. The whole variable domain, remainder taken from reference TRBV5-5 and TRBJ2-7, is DAGVTQSPTHLIKTRGQQVTLRCSPISGHKSVSWYQQVLGQGPQFIFQYYEKEERGRGNFPDRFSARQFPNYSSELNVNALLLGDSALYLCASSHGGGLAGYEQYFGPGTRLTVT.

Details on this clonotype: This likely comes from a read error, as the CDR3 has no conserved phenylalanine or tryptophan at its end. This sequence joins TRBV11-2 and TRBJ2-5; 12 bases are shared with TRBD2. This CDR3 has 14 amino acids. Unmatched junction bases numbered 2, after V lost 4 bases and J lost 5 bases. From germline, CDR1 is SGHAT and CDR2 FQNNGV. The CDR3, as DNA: TGTGCCAGCAGCTGGACTAGCGGGGATGAGACCCAGTACATC. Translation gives CASSWTSGDETQYI.

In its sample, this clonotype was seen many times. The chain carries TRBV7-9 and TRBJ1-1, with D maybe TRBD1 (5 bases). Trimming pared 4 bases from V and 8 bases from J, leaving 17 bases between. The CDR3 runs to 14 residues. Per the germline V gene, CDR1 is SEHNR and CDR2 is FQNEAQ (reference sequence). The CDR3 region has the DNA TGTGCCAGCAGCTCCGTAACAGGTACTACAGAAGCTTTCTTT. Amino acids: CASSSVTGTTEAFF.

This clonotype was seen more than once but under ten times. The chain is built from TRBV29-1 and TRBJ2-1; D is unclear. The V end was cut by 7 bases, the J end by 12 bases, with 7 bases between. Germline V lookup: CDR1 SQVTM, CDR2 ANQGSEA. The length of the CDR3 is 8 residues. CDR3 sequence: CSGGTQFF. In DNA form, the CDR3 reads TGCAGCGGCGGTACGCAGTTCTTC.

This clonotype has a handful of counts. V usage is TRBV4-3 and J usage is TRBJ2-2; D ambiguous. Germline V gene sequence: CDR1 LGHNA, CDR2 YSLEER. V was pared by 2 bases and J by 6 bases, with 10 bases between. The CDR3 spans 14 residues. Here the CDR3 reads CASSQSESAGELFF. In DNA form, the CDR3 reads TGCGCCAGCAGCCAATCTGAGTCCGCCGGGGAGCTGTTTTTT.